This TCR beta chain was found in a study of shared clonotypes between healthy human individuals (dated by TCRdb to 2020 to 2021). About the study as a whole: Three men and two women, aged 18 to 49 years, made up the cohort. Per donor, leukapheresis produced somewhere between about 0.94 and 10 billion PBMCs. The study deeply sequenced blood TCR repertoires of about five healthy adults to estimate repertoire size and the extent of clonotype sharing between individuals. To increase sequencing depth and limit assay-specific biases, TCR repertoire library preparation and sequencing were carried out by different laboratories using diverse techniques. Findings and caveats that apply to the study as a whole: The genetic and exposure-history diversity represented was limited by the small number of donors. Pairwise subsampling indicated that sequencing depth was expected to affect the degree of clonotype sharing among donors. Only blood was sampled, and tissue TCR repertoires likely differ from those in blood.

The donors were healthy, HIV-negative adults with no recently reported acute infections or vaccinations. Every donor was a Caucasian adult living in Nashville, Tennessee, USA. For unsorted samples, around 90 million PBMCs were counted, and genomic DNA was extracted using the QIAamp DNA Blood Mini kit. Blood was collected by leukapheresis, and PBMCs were isolated by Ficoll-Histopaque density gradient centrifugation and then cryopreserved in liquid nitrogen vapor phase. Comment on this clone: Its antigen remains unidentified. Base quality data are lacking; no much larger clone is found one base away.

Using the deep immunoSEQ assay, multiplex PCR amplified TCR CDR3 regions from genomic DNA. Extracted genomic DNA from each cell subset was distributed evenly across all wells of several immunoSEQ 96-well plates, and each plate was treated as a replicate. For unsorted PBMC, 300 ng genomic DNA, equal to 30,000 or so T cell genomes, was loaded into each replicate PCR. Ten immunoSEQ deep assay plates were used to sequence unsorted PBMC genomic DNA. Purified libraries were quantified with a Qubit 3.0 fluorometer, sized on a Bioanalyzer 2100, and re-quantified with the KAPA Library Quantification kit. A separate single-read 150-cycle Illumina NextSeq 550 flow cell was used to sequence each immunoSEQ 96-well plate. As for the authors' bioinformatics: Because the immunoSEQ output included only junctional sequences and no quality scores, the filtering could not be the same as the filtering used for full-length reads. To assign V/J genes and CDR3, sequences were annotated against IMGT germline references using PyIR, a Python wrapper for IgBLAST v1.9. Reads were filtered out if the reads had weak V/J assignments (E-value above 1e-6), no CDR3, stop codons, out-of-frame junctions, or ambiguous translated residues. A V3J clonotype was defined by an identical inferred V gene, J gene, and CDR3 amino acid sequence. Percentage overlap between repertoires was calculated by dividing the number of shared unique clonotypes by the size of the smaller repertoire. Richness of each repertoire was evaluated using RTK rarefaction, the Chao1 estimator, and Recon v2.1 estimates of unobserved clonotypes. TCRdb mirrors the immuneACCESS table, restricted to in-frame sequences. Some clones are absent from its copies; in checked studies, under half trace to an unresolved V gene, and the reason for the others is unknown. D and trimming were read from the DNA, whereas the V and J calls and clone size are those reported in that table. The sample table records 490,000 or so clones; around 79% of these occur just once. The biggest ten clones account for more than 10% of the sample.

The junction shows trimming of 1 base on V and 9 bases on J, plus 19 bases between the germline ends. The germline V gene specifies SGHVS as CDR1 and FQNEAQ as CDR2. Its CDR3 holds 15 amino acids, cysteine through phenylalanine. The entry retains the CDR3 DNA only, 45 bases that are in frame from base 1. This chain joins TRBV7-8 to TRBJ2-7; TRBD2 is possibly the D segment (5 matching bases). The receptor was isolated from a woman aged 40 to 49 in good health. Some clones in this sample may be carry-over from other donors' samples. Sequencing used PBMCs. Here the CDR3 is given as CASSLEGDIGGGQYF. The nucleotide sequence is TGTGCCAGCAGCTTAGAGGGTGACATTGGAGGTGGGCAGTACTTC.